One sample yielded the 29 T cell receptor beta chains listed below, sequenced in a study of cytomegalovirus exposure and HLA in healthy donors. The repertoire was sequenced with immunoSEQ multiplex PCR; TCRdb's copy has only in-frame clones and lacks some. The sample records tens of thousands of clones, 90% to 96% being singletons. The sequencing sample was made of PBMCs. The receptors here all came from a man younger than 30 in good health and CMV-seropositive.

As for this clone: One end of the junction fails to match germline, which may point to a read error. CDR3 DNA: TGTGCCAGCAGCTTGGGCAGGGGGCTGAAAACTGAAGCTTTCTTT. Protein: CASSLGRGLKTEAFF. The chain links TRBV11-1 to TRBJ1-1; 8 bases align to TRBD1. CDR1 is SGHAT, CDR2 FQDESV, per germline (reference sequence). The length of the CDR3 is 15 residues.

This clone was seen more than once but under ten times. This chain links TRBV6-5 with TRBJ1-2; 8 bases line up with TRBD1. Germline V lookup: CDR1 MNHEY, CDR2 SVGAGI. The CDR3 spans 13 residues. V shed 6 bases and J 7 bases; nucleotides not matched to a gene: 7. The CDR3 here is CASSHRGAGGYTF. CDR3 DNA: TGTGCCAGCAGCCACAGGGGGGCTGGTGGCTACACCTTC.

DNA for the CDR3: TGTGCCAGTAGTGTGGGACTAGCGGGAGGGCTTCGCACAGATACGCAGTATTTT. Residues: CASSVGLAGGLRTDTQYF. The chain recombines TRBV19 with TRBJ2-3, with TRBD2 matching 16 bases. The CDR3 length is 18 residues. Germline V gene data show CDR1 as LNHDA and CDR2 as SQIVND (reference sequence). V shed 5 bases, J shed 1 base, and the junction held 6 bases outside the gene matches. Looking up the rest from reference TRBV19 and TRBJ2-3 gives the full variable domain: DGGITQSPKYLFRKEGQNVTLSCEQNLNHDAMYWYRQDPGQGLRLIYYSQIVNDFQKGDIAEGYSVSREKKESFPLTVTSAQKNPTAFYLCASSVGLAGGLRTDTQYFGPGTRLTVL.

The chain recombines TRBV10-1 with TRBJ1-1; D ambiguous. This CDR3 is built from 15 residues. Trimming pared 5 bases from V and 0 bases from J, leaving 13 bases between. Germline V CDR1 and CDR2: WNHNN, SYGVQD (reference sequence). The CDR3 region is CASSLQRIMNTEAFF. As DNA, the CDR3 is TGCGCCAGCAGTTTACAGAGAATAATGAACACTGAAGCTTTCTTT.

The rearrangement links TRBV6-1 to TRBJ2-2; no clear D gene. V lost 8 bases and J 3 bases, leaving 13 bases between the germline ends. The CDR3 has 14 amino acids. Germline CDR1 is MNHNS and CDR2 is SASEGT. The CDR3 DNA sequence: TGTGCCAGCGTATTCGCAGGTGACACCGGGGAGCTGTTTTTT. Its translation: CASVFAGDTGELFF.

The chain has TRBV9 and TRBJ2-3; D ambiguous. V was shortened by 0 bases and J by 4 bases, with 9 bases between the two germline ends. This CDR3 comprises 14 residues. Germline assignment: CDR1 SGDLS and CDR2 YYNGEE. The chain's CDR3 is CASSVVVGSDTQYF. DNA for the CDR3: TGTGCCAGCAGCGTAGTCGTGGGCTCAGATACGCAGTATTTT.

The chain couples TRBV11-1 to TRBJ1-1; TRBD1 matches at 7 bases. The CDR3 runs to 15 residues. The germline gives CDR1 SGHAT, CDR2 FQDESV (reference sequence). Trimming cost V 1 base and J 0 bases; bases outside gene matches: 2. The CDR3 DNA sequence: TGTGCCAGCAGCTTAGAGGACAGGATGAACACTGAAGCTTTCTTT. This sequence encodes CASSLEDRMNTEAFF.

This chain connects TRBV29-1 to TRBJ1-2, with 11 nucleotides matching TRBD1. In germline, CDR1 is SQVTM, CDR2 ANQGSEA. V was pared by 4 bases and J by 7 bases, with 5 bases of the junction left unmatched. There are 13 residues in the CDR3. CDR3 amino acids: CSVGTGGRGGYTF. The CDR3 region has the DNA TGCAGCGTTGGGACAGGGGGCCGGGGTGGCTACACCTTC.

The chain recombines TRBV6-5 with TRBJ1-1; 7 bases match TRBD1. With V trimmed by 2 bases and J by 1 base, 4 bases remained unmatched. Germline V gene sequence: CDR1 MNHEY, CDR2 SVGAGI. The CDR3 covers 15 residues. The CDR3: CASSYAGQKNTEAFF. The CDR3, as DNA: TGTGCCAGCAGTTACGCGGGACAGAAGAACACTGAAGCTTTCTTT.

This clone was observed a single time. This rearrangement joins TRBV6-1 to TRBJ2-3, with TRBD1 identical over 9 bases. V gave up 8 bases and J gave up 5 bases; unmatched junction bases: 8. Germline CDR1 reads MNHNS; CDR2 reads SASEGT. The CDR3 has 14 amino acids. The CDR3 sequence is CASDGTGIVDTQYF. The DNA of the CDR3 is TGTGCCAGCGACGGGACAGGGATCGTAGATACGCAGTATTTT.

The V and J genes are TRBV30 and TRBJ2-4; 7 bases are shared with TRBD1. From germline, CDR1 is GTSNPN and CDR2 SVGIG (reference sequence). V trimming: 5 bases; J trimming: 5 bases; junction bases outside the gene matches: 3. This CDR3 spans 12 amino acids. CDR3 residues: CAWGTDENIQYF. DNA for the CDR3: TGTGCCTGGGGGACAGACGAAAACATTCAGTACTTC.

The V call is TRBV5-1, the J call TRBJ2-4; TRBD1 aligns across 7 bases. The CDR3 covers 16 residues. V was pared by 0 bases and J by 2 bases, with 5 bases of the junction left unmatched. Germline CDR1 SGHRS, CDR2 YFSETQ. The CDR3 DNA follows: TGCGCCAGCAGCTTGGAAGCAGGGGGATCCAAAAACATTCAGTACTTC. Residues: CASSLEAGGSKNIQYF.

The J gene is TRBJ2-7, the V gene TRBV30; D unclear. The germline V gene has CDR1 GTSNPN and CDR2 SVGIG (reference sequence). This CDR3 is 13 amino acids long. With 0 bases removed from V and 6 bases from J, the gap between germline ends came to 12 bases. CDR3: CAWSVANFGEQYF. CDR3 nucleotides: TGTGCCTGGAGTGTTGCCAATTTCGGCGAGCAGTACTTC.

The chain combines TRBV5-5 with TRBJ2-7; D not resolved. From germline, CDR1 is SGHKS and CDR2 YYEKEE (reference sequence). This CDR3 is built from 13 residues. The V end lost 0 bases, the J end lost 6 bases, and 10 bases lay between the germline ends. For the CDR3, the DNA is TGTGCCAGCAGCTTGGGATCGCTCGGCGAGCAGTACTTC. This translates into CASSLGSLGEQYF.

The J gene is TRBJ2-2, the V gene TRBV18; 7 bases match TRBD1. The CDR3 is made up of 15 amino acids. Germline lookup yields CDR1 KGHSH and CDR2 LQKENI. Trimming removed 4 bases from V and 2 bases from J; junction bases left unmatched: 4. The CDR3 nucleotides read TGTGCCAGCTCACTCGGGACAGTTAACACCGGGGAGCTGTTTTTT. This sequence encodes CASSLGTVNTGELFF.

The rearrangement joins TRBV2 to TRBJ2-1; 7 nucleotides match TRBD2. The CDR3 runs 13 residues. J was trimmed by 10 bases and V by 8 bases; bases with no gene match: 11. Germline V CDR1 and CDR2: SNHLY, FYNNEI. The CDR3 protein is CASGRGSTREQFF. CDR3 nucleotides: TGTGCCAGCGGGAGGGGAAGTACAAGGGAGCAGTTCTTC.

This chain uses TRBV18 with TRBJ1-1; D gene ambiguous. The CDR3 is 14 amino acids. V was clipped by 8 bases and J by 1 base, with 14 bases between them. Germline V lookup: CDR1 KGHSH, CDR2 LQKENI. The CDR3: CASKWTDSNTEAFF. The CDR3 region has the DNA TGTGCCAGCAAATGGACGGACTCGAACACTGAAGCTTTCTTT. Based on the CDR3 plus reference TRBV18 and TRBJ1-1, the full variable domain is NAGVMQNPRHLVRRRGQEARLRCSPMKGHSHVYWYRQLPEEGLKFMVYLQKENIIDESGMPKERFSAEFPKEGPSILRIQQVVRGDSAAYFCASKWTDSNTEAFFGQGTRLTVV.

The V and J genes are TRBV19 and TRBJ1-2, with 8 nucleotides matching TRBD1. The junction had 7 bases not matched to a gene; V was cut back by 5 bases and J by 8 bases. The CDR3 spans 13 residues. Germline V CDR1 and CDR2: LNHDA, SQIVND (reference sequence). The CDR3 reads CASSQDRARGYTF. The CDR3 DNA reads TGTGCCAGTAGTCAGGACAGGGCGCGCGGCTACACCTTC.

This sequence joins TRBV5-4 and TRBJ2-3; possible D gene TRBD2, 5 bases. CDR1 and CDR2 from the germline V gene are SGHNT and YYREEE (reference sequence). Trimming cost V 6 bases and J 2 bases, with 7 bases left between them. CDR3 length equals 12 residues. DNA for the CDR3: TGTGCCAGCAAAGCGGACACAGATACGCAGTATTTT. Protein product: CASKADTDTQYF.

This chain connects TRBV5-4 to TRBJ1-2; D possibly corresponds to TRBD1 (5 bases). The CDR3 totals 16 residues. Trimming removed 0 bases at V and 4 bases at J, with 16 bases between. CDR1 and CDR2 from the germline V gene are SGHNT and YYREEE (reference sequence). CDR3 protein: CASSLDEGTPFYGYTF. In DNA, the CDR3 is TGTGCCAGCAGCTTGGATGAGGGGACTCCATTCTATGGCTACACCTTC. Variable domain in full (rest from reference TRBV5-4 and TRBJ1-2): ETGVTQSPTHLIKTRGQQVTLRCSSQSGHNTVSWYQQALGQGPQFIFQYYREEENGRGNFPPRFSGLQFPNYSSELNVNALELDDSALYLCASSLDEGTPFYGYTFGSGTRLTVV.

The genes are TRBV12-1 and TRBJ2-2; the D call TRBD1 from the table was never checked on the DNA. TRBV12-1 is listed as a pseudogene. The CDR3 covers 14 residues. CDR3 sequence (DNA): TGTGCCAGCCCGCCAGGGGGCTTCGCCGGGGAGCTGTTTTTT. It yields the protein CASPPGGFAGELFF.

This sequence joins TRBV7-9 and TRBJ2-7; a possible D gene is TRBD1 (7 bases). Germline CDR1 reads SEHNR; CDR2 reads FQNEAQ (reference sequence). The CDR3 has 14 amino acids. Trimming took 2 bases from V and 3 from J, leaving 11 bases between them. The CDR3 loop is CASSLRQGGYEQYF. Written as DNA, the CDR3 is TGTGCCAGCAGCTTAAGACAGGGAGGCTACGAGCAGTACTTC.

The gene calls are TRBV7-2 and TRBJ1-2; 9 nucleotides agree with TRBD1. Germline CDR1 reads SGHTA; CDR2 reads FQGNSA. The V segment lost 5 bases and the J segment 8 bases; nucleotides outside the gene matches: 12. CDR3 size: 15 residues. The CDR3 loop reads CASSTRTGAVRGYTF. The CDR3 DNA reads as TGTGCCAGCAGCACGAGGACAGGGGCTGTCCGGGGCTACACCTTC.

The rearrangement uses TRBV2 and TRBJ2-6; 9 bases align to TRBD1. Germline V gene lookup returns CDR1 SNHLY and CDR2 FYNNEI. Trimming removed 8 bases from V and 1 base from J; junction bases left unmatched: 6. The CDR3 is made up of 16 amino acids. CDR3 in amino acids: CASLGTGSSGANVLTF. For the CDR3, the DNA is TGTGCCAGCCTTGGGACAGGGTCTTCTGGGGCCAACGTCCTGACTTTC.

The V call is TRBV7-9, the J call TRBJ1-3, with D tentatively TRBD1 (6 bases). Germline V gene data show CDR1 as SEHNR and CDR2 as FQNEAQ (reference sequence). This CDR3 has 13 residues. V lost 8 bases to trimming and J lost 3 bases, with 11 bases between them. The CDR3 DNA sequence: TGTGCCAGCGGGGGCGGTCTTGGAAACACCATATATTTT. Encoded protein: CASGGGLGNTIYF. Using reference TRBV7-9 and TRBJ1-3 for the parts outside the CDR3, the full variable domain is DTGVSQNPRHKITKRGQNVTFRCDPISEHNRLYWYRQTLGQGPEFLTYFQNEAQLEKSRLLSDRFSAERPKGSFSTLEIQRTEQGDSAMYLCASGGGLGNTIYFGEGSWLTVV.

V and J are TRBV5-4 and TRBJ2-5; 7 bases line up with TRBD1. Germline-derived CDR1 and CDR2 are SGHNT and YYREEE (reference sequence). The CDR3 has 15 residues. V was pared by 1 base and J by 5 bases, with 8 bases of the junction left unmatched. The CDR3 loop reads CASSLSHIRGETQYF. In DNA, the CDR3 is TGTGCCAGCAGCTTGAGCCACATCAGGGGGGAGACCCAGTACTTC.

The chain uses TRBV27 and TRBJ1-2; TRBD1 aligns across 9 bases. CDR3 length equals 17 residues. Germline V gene lookup returns CDR1 MNHEY and CDR2 SMNVEV (reference sequence). V was clipped by 0 bases and J by 4 bases; unmatched bases: 9. CDR3 in DNA: TGTGCCAGCAGTTTATCGCCCGGGACAGGGTCTGGCTATGGCTACACCTTC. This sequence encodes CASSLSPGTGSGYGYTF.

The chain carries TRBV9 and TRBJ2-2, with 10 bases aligning to TRBD1. CDR1 is SGDLS, CDR2 YYNGEE, per germline. V was pared by 3 bases and J by 4 bases, with 9 bases of the junction left unmatched. This CDR3 is built from 17 residues. In nucleotides, the CDR3 is TGTGCCAGCAGCGGACCCCCGGGACAGGGGACCACCGGGGAGCTGTTTTTT. This translates into CASSGPPGQGTTGELFF.

This CDR3 reads CASSLTGVTSEKLFF. In DNA form, the CDR3 reads TGCGCCAGCAGCTTGACAGGTGTGACTTCTGAAAAACTGTTTTTT. This chain joins TRBV5-1 and TRBJ1-4; tentatively, D is TRBD1 (5 bases). V lost 1 base, J lost 7 bases, and 14 bases lay in between. The CDR3 consists of 15 residues. From germline, CDR1 is SGHRS and CDR2 YFSETQ. The full variable domain, completed using reference TRBV5-1 and TRBJ1-4, is KAGVTQTPRYLIKTRGQQVTLSCSPISGHRSVSWYQQTPGQGLQFLFEYFSETQRNKGNFPGRFSGRQFSNSRSEMNVSTLELGDSALYLCASSLTGVTSEKLFFGSGTQLSVL.